A single T cell receptor (beta chain) is shown here with its context. The data were obtained in a study of blood T cell repertoires in COVID-19. Original analysis: Reference gene primer amplification yielded estimated nucleated cell counts. TCRdb's table, derived via immunoSEQ multiplex PCR, lists solely in-frame clones and lacks some. That table supplies the V and J calls and clone size; D and trimming were determined from the DNA. The data contain around 80,000 clones, roughly 80% of them singletons. This CDR3 has 14 residues. Germline loops: CDR1 WSHSY, CDR2 SAAADI. The trim removed 4 bases at V and 5 bases at J, leaving 8 bases unmatched.

The receptor was derived from a man aged 45 to 65 with COVID-19, enrolled during active disease. Sequencing was carried out using peripheral blood. The rearrangement joins TRBV10-2 to TRBJ2-7; 7 nucleotides align to TRBD1. In DNA form, the CDR3 reads TGCGCCAGCAGTGGGAGACAGGGAAAGGACGAGCAGTACTTC. Its protein is CASSGRQGKDEQYF.